The 27 T cell receptor beta chains given below trace back to one sample, sequenced in a study of CD4 T cells in relation to SARS-CoV-2 and coronaviruses. CD4+ T cells from unexposed donors were obtained before the COVID-19 pandemic (2011-2018). After ten to eleven days of culture, CD4+ T cells were isolated. Sequencing used immunoSEQ multiplex PCR; TCRdb keeps in-frame clones, though not all of them. The sample records approximately 19,000 clones, approximately 84% being singletons. Their antigens are not known. Sequencing was done on a sample of CD4+ T cells from PBMCs, cultured in vitro. The receptors were gathered from a human donor in good health.

The chain links TRBV19 to TRBJ1-5; weak D call: TRBD1 (5 bases). The germline CDR1 and CDR2 sequences are LNHDA and SQIVND (reference sequence). Trimming took off 3 bases at V and 0 bases at J, with 15 bases between the two ends. CDR3 length: 17 residues. CDR3 nucleotides: TGTGCCAGTAGTATGTTGTGGACACCATATAGCAATCAGCCCCAGCATTTT. Amino acid sequence: CASSMLWTPYSNQPQHF.

The chain uses TRBV6-1 and TRBJ2-7, with no clear D. The CDR3 loop spans 11 amino acids. The germline V and J ends were trimmed by 3 bases and 4 bases, with 4 bases remaining between them. Germline V gene lookup returns CDR1 MNHNS and CDR2 SASEGT. The CDR3: CASSETYEQYF. As DNA, the CDR3 is TGTGCCAGCAGTGAGACGTACGAGCAGTACTTC.

V usage is TRBV11-2 and J usage is TRBJ2-7; D remains ambiguous. V lost 1 base and J lost 7, with 17 bases in between. The CDR3 has 15 residues. The germline CDR1 and CDR2 sequences are SGHAT and FQNNGV. CDR3 DNA sequence: TGTGCCAGCAGCTTAGTCGGCAGCCGGCCGGGTGAGCAGTACTTC. Its translation: CASSLVGSRPGEQYF.

The chain has TRBV5-1 and TRBJ2-7; possibly TRBD1 for D (6 bases). From germline, CDR1 is SGHRS and CDR2 YFSETQ. V dropped 5 bases and J dropped 0 bases, with 15 bases sitting between them. The CDR3 sequence is 15 residues long. The CDR3 nucleotides read TGCGCCAGCAGTAGAGGGGGTCAACCCTCCTACGAGCAGTACTTC. This sequence encodes CASSRGGQPSYEQYF.

The chain carries TRBV28 and TRBJ2-3; TRBD1 matches at 8 bases. Germline V CDR1 and CDR2: MDHEN, SYDVKM. The CDR3 is 16 residues long. The V gene end was trimmed by 3 bases and the J gene end by 3 bases; junction bases not matched to a gene: 8. CDR3 residues: CASSFPQGARTDTQYF. In DNA, the CDR3 is TGTGCCAGCAGTTTCCCCCAGGGGGCTAGGACAGATACGCAGTATTTT.

The gene calls are TRBV13 and TRBJ2-7; D assignment may be TRBD1 or TRBD2 (5 bases each). V gave up 5 bases and J gave up 0 bases, with 20 bases separating them. Germline assignment: CDR1 PRHDT and CDR2 FYEKMQ (reference sequence). The CDR3 loop spans 17 amino acids. The CDR3 DNA reads as TGTGCCAGCAGCCTCACTTTTACCGGGACCGTCTCCTACGAGCAGTACTTC. Translated: CASSLTFTGTVSYEQYF.

This clone was seen only once. J is TRBJ1-2 and V is TRBV6-4; TRBD1 matches at 7 bases. The junction had 13 bases not matched to a gene; V was cut back by 5 bases and J by 7 bases. The CDR3 spans 15 residues. The germline V gene has CDR1 MRHNA and CDR2 SNTAGT. CDR3 region: CASSTEGDSPTGYTF. As DNA, the CDR3 is TGTGCCAGCAGTACAGAGGGGGACAGCCCCACTGGCTACACCTTC.

The chain joins TRBV7-9 to TRBJ2-5; D gene uncertain. CDR3 size: 15 residues. Germline V gene sequence: CDR1 SEHNR, CDR2 FQNEAQ (reference sequence). The V gene lost 4 bases and the J gene lost 5 bases, with 17 bases spanning the gap. CDR3 bases: TGTGCCAGCAGCTCAAGACATAATTTTGGGGAGACCCAGTACTTC. It codes for CASSSRHNFGETQYF.

A few counts support this clone. The chain links TRBV18 to TRBJ1-1, with D uncertain. The V gene lost 2 bases and the J gene lost 4 bases, with 17 bases spanning the gap. The CDR3 totals 16 residues. Germline values: CDR1 KGHSH, CDR2 LQKENI. In DNA, the CDR3 is TGTGCCAGCTCACCAAAAACCCCGTGGATGGGCACTGAAGCTTTCTTT. Residues: CASSPKTPWMGTEAFF.

This clone has just a few counts. V is TRBV19 and J is TRBJ2-7; 9 bases match TRBD2. The V gene's germline CDR1 is LNHDA and CDR2 SQIVND (reference sequence). The V and J ends lost 1 base and 6 bases, in that order; junction bases with no gene match: 4. The CDR3 is 14 residues long. CDR3 residues: CASSIASGNFEQYF. CDR3 in DNA: TGTGCCAGTAGTATAGCTAGCGGGAACTTCGAGCAGTACTTC.

This chain uses TRBV10-1 with TRBJ2-1; D might be TRBD2 (6 bases). V was trimmed by 6 bases and J by 3 bases, leaving 9 bases between them. In germline, CDR1 is WNHNN, CDR2 SYGVQD (reference sequence). The CDR3 is made up of 13 amino acids. The CDR3 DNA sequence: TGCGCCAGCAGCGGGACTTTCTACAATGAGCAGTTCTTC. Amino acids: CASSGTFYNEQFF.

The CDR3 nucleotides read TGTGCCAGCAGCGAAACTTCGAGAGATACGCAGTATTTT. Its translation is CASSETSRDTQYF. The chain combines TRBV2 with TRBJ2-3, with unresolved D. The germline V gene encodes CDR1 SNHLY and CDR2 FYNNEI. The CDR3 has 13 residues. The V end was cut by 6 bases, the J end by 5 bases, with 12 bases between. Full variable domain (outside the CDR3, taken from reference TRBV2 and TRBJ2-3): EPEVTQTPSHQVTQMGQEVILRCVPISNHLYFYWYRQILGQKVEFLVSFYNNEISEKSEIFDDQFSVERPDGSNFTLKIRSTKLEDSAMYFCASSETSRDTQYFGPGTRLTVL.

The V call is TRBV7-7, the J call TRBJ2-3, with a possible D match to TRBD2 (6 bases). Germline assignment: CDR1 SSHAT and CDR2 FNYEAQ (reference sequence). The V end was cut by 5 bases, the J end by 2 bases, with 17 bases between. The CDR3 is 16 residues long. The CDR3 here is CASSPGGTVNTDTQYF. CDR3 in DNA: TGTGCCAGCAGCCCAGGAGGGACGGTGAACACAGATACGCAGTATTTT. Filled out from reference TRBV7-7 and TRBJ2-3, the complete variable domain reads GAGVSQSPRYKVTKRGQDVTLRCDPISSHATLYWYQQALGQGPEFLTYFNYEAQPDKSGLPSDRFSAERPEGSISTLTIQRTEQRDSAMYRCASSPGGTVNTDTQYFGPGTRLTVL.

This chain uses TRBV11-2 with TRBJ2-5; possibly TRBD1 or TRBD2 for D (7 bases each). The CDR3 is 14 amino acids. CDR1 is SGHAT, CDR2 FQNNGV, per germline. V lost 7 bases to trimming and J lost 4 bases, with 16 bases between them. CDR3 region: CASNAQGRGETQYF. The CDR3 nucleotides are TGTGCCAGCAATGCACAGGGGAGGGGAGAGACCCAGTACTTC.

This clone was seen a few times. This chain uses TRBV7-9 with TRBJ2-7; 9 positions agree with TRBD2. The CDR3 runs 16 residues. Trimming at V came to 5 bases and at J to 2 bases, leaving 10 bases not matched to a gene. Germline CDR1 SEHNR, CDR2 FQNEAQ (reference sequence). The CDR3 nucleotides are TGTGCCAGCAGCCTCGACGGACTAGCGCAGACCTACGAGCAGTACTTC. Residues: CASSLDGLAQTYEQYF.

The CDR3 DNA follows: TGTGCCAGCCGGACCATATACACAGATACGCAGTATTTT. Protein: CASRTIYTDTQYF. This sequence joins TRBV27 and TRBJ2-3; D remains ambiguous. The CDR3 covers 13 residues. V lost 8 bases to trimming and J lost 2 bases, with 11 bases between them. Germline V gene lookup returns CDR1 MNHEY and CDR2 SMNVEV (reference sequence).

The chain uses TRBV7-3 and TRBJ2-1; 11 bases fit TRBD2. V gave up 5 bases and J gave up 9 bases; unmatched junction bases: 12. The CDR3 is made up of 16 amino acids. Germline loops: CDR1 SGHTA, CDR2 FQGTGA. For the CDR3, the DNA is TGTGCCAGCAGCCCCCACCTAGCGGGAGGTTTAACTGAGCAGTTCTTC. Translating it yields CASSPHLAGGLTEQFF.

The chain is built from TRBV30 and TRBJ1-1, with TRBD1 matching over 8 bases. V shed 3 bases, J shed 7 bases, and the junction held 4 bases outside the gene matches. Germline V CDR1 and CDR2: GTSNPN, SVGIG (reference sequence). There are 12 residues in the CDR3. CDR3 loop: CAWRTDRGEAFF. The CDR3 DNA reads as TGTGCCTGGAGAACCGACAGGGGTGAAGCTTTCTTT. Combining the CDR3 with reference TRBV30 and TRBJ1-1 gives the whole variable domain SQTIHQWPATLVQPVGSPLSLECTVEGTSNPNLYWYRQAAGRGLQLLFYSVGIGQISSEVPQNLSASRPQDRQFILSSKKLLLSDSGFYLCAWRTDRGEAFFGQGTRLTVV.

This clone was observed a few times. The chain's CDR3 is CASSESAGELFF. CDR3 sequence (DNA): TGTGCCAGCAGTGAAAGTGCCGGGGAGCTGTTTTTT. The gene calls are TRBV2 and TRBJ2-2, with unresolved D. The length of the CDR3 is 12 residues. Germline CDR1 SNHLY, CDR2 FYNNEI. Between the trimmed V and J ends, which lost 2 bases and 6 bases, there was a span of 4 bases.

This sequence joins TRBV28 and TRBJ2-3; D uncertain. The CDR3 covers 17 residues. Trimming pared 5 bases from V and 0 bases from J, leaving 18 bases between. Per germline, CDR1 MDHEN and CDR2 SYDVKM. CDR3 loop: CASSTPFGATSTDTQYF. As DNA, the CDR3 is TGTGCCAGCAGTACGCCCTTCGGAGCCACTAGCACAGATACGCAGTATTTT.

This clone has a handful of counts. This chain uses TRBV30 with TRBJ1-2; tentatively, D is TRBD1 (5 bases). Germline values: CDR1 GTSNPN, CDR2 SVGIG (reference sequence). There are 9 residues in the CDR3. Trimming cost V 8 bases and J 9 bases, with 10 bases left between them. The CDR3 here is CAAGVSYTF. CDR3 bases: TGTGCCGCGGGGGTTAGCTACACCTTC.

The V gene is TRBV18, the J gene TRBJ2-1; D not resolved. The V and J ends lost 4 bases and 0 bases respectively, with 19 bases between them. This CDR3 comprises 18 residues. CDR1 and CDR2 from the germline V gene are KGHSH and LQKENI. CDR3 coding DNA: TGTGCCAGCTCACGTTTTGATTTGGCTGCAAGCTCCTACAATGAGCAGTTCTTC. Protein: CASSRFDLAASSYNEQFF.

This chain links TRBV27 with TRBJ2-2; 8 bases line up with TRBD1. This CDR3 region has 18 residues. V was clipped by 6 bases and J by 1 base; unmatched bases: 13. Germline V gene sequence: CDR1 MNHEY, CDR2 SMNVEV (reference sequence). For the CDR3, the DNA is TGTGCCAGCAGCCGGTGGGCAGGGGGCGCCGAGAACACCGGGGAGCTGTTTTTT. Protein: CASSRWAGGAENTGELFF.

The chain employs TRBV9 and TRBJ2-7; 12 bases match TRBD2. The CDR3 runs 15 residues. V lost 4 bases, J lost 3 bases, and 5 bases stayed unmatched. Germline CDR1 reads SGDLS; CDR2 reads YYNGEE. The CDR3 coding sequence is TGTGCCAGCAGCCCCCAACTAGCGGGAGGCTACGAGCAGTACTTC. Amino acids: CASSPQLAGGYEQYF.

This rearrangement joins TRBV15 to TRBJ1-4; D is unresolved. The germline V gene has CDR1 LNHNV and CDR2 YYDKDF (reference sequence). Trimming took 3 bases from V and 8 from J, leaving 10 bases between them. The CDR3 is made up of 13 amino acids. The DNA for the CDR3 is TGTGCCACCAGCAGGGACCCACGGGAAAAACTGTTTTTT. This encodes CATSRDPREKLFF. Full variable domain (missing parts from reference TRBV15 and TRBJ1-4): DAMVIQNPRYQVTQFGKPVTLSCSQTLNHNVMYWYQQKSSQAPKLLFHYYDKDFNNEADTPDNFQSRRPNTSFCFLDIRSPGLGDTAMYLCATSRDPREKLFFGSGTQLSVL.

V usage is TRBV30 and J usage is TRBJ2-1; a weak D match, TRBD2 (6 bases). This CDR3 contains 14 residues. V lost 2 bases and J lost 5, with 13 bases in between. Germline CDR1 reads GTSNPN; CDR2 reads SVGIG (reference sequence). CDR3 DNA sequence: TGTGCCTGGAGTTATCGGGGGACCAACAATGAGCAGTTCTTC. Translated, it gives CAWSYRGTNNEQFF.

The chain employs TRBV28 and TRBJ2-1, with unresolved D. The CDR3 has 12 amino acids. The germline V gene encodes CDR1 MDHEN and CDR2 SYDVKM. V shed 2 bases and J shed 8 bases, with 7 bases lying between them. As DNA, the CDR3 is TGTGCCAGCAGTTTACCCTTCTATGAGCAGTTCTTC. This gives the protein CASSLPFYEQFF.